This TCR beta chain is drawn from a study of OX40 agonist ivuxolimab in advanced cancers. About the research overall: Patients assigned to dose escalation were diagnosed with hepatocellular carcinoma, melanoma, renal cell or head and neck cancer. Eligibility admitted prior anti-PD-1, anti-PD-L1 or anti-CTLA-4 therapy; approximately 40% had some.

Germline V lookup: CDR1 SGHVS, CDR2 FNYEAQ. The CDR3 consists of 16 residues. With V trimmed by 8 bases and J by 3 bases, 14 bases remained unmatched. Study-wide results and caveats: Expanded clones were, on average, more numerous among CD8+ T cells than CD4+. Among the lowest peripheral clonal expansion occurred in 0.1-3.0 mg/kg partial responders.

Generated by immunoSEQ multiplex PCR, the TCRdb table keeps only in-frame clones and is missing some. Among tens of thousands of clones, 80% to 85% were seen once, and the ten largest hold approximately 7.2%. On this clone itself: What it binds is unknown.

This chain joins TRBV7-6 and TRBJ1-1, with 8 bases aligning to TRBD1. This sample comprised CD4+ or CD8+ T cells sorted from blood, obtained in a trial of the OX40 agonist ivuxolimab. This clonotype was obtained from an adult with an advanced solid tumor such as melanoma, head and neck, liver or kidney cancer. The DNA of the CDR3 is TGTGCCAGCTCCCACGCCAGGGGGCAAGGGGACACTGAAGCTTTCTTT. It translates to CASSHARGQGDTEAFF.